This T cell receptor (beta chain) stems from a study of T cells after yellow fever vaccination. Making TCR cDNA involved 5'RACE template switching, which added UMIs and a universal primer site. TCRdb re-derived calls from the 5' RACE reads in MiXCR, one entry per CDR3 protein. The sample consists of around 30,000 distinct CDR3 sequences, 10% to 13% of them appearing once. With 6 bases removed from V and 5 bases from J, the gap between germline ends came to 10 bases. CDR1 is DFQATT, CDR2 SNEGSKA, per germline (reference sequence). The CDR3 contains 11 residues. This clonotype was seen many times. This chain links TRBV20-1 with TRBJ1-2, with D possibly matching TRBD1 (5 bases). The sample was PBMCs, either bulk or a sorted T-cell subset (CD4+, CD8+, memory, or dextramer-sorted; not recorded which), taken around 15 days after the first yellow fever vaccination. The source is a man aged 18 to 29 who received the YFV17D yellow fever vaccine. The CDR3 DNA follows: TGCAGTGCCTGGGGGGGATATGGCTACACCTTC. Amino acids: CSAWGGYGYTF.